The rows below give T cell receptor beta chains drawn from one sample of a study of T cells in Graves' hyperthyroidism and ophthalmopathy. TCRdb re-called the multiplex PCR reads with MiXCR, one entry per CDR3 protein. Seen here are a few hundred thousand distinct CDR3 sequences, 12% to 15% observed once, and the top ten hold approximately 15%. Sequencing was carried out using blood. These receptors came from a woman aged 40 to 50 with Graves' hyperthyroidism. The CDR3 runs from the conserved cysteine through the conserved F or W. Fields, in order: J gene, V gene, CDR3 length, CDR3 protein.

TRBJ1-4	TRBV6-1	14	CASSGTGRYEKLFF
TRBJ2-7	TRBV5-6	12	CASQRDTYEQYF
TRBJ2-3	TRBV9	13	CASSRPSTDTQYF
TRBJ2-7	TRBV20-1	14	CRPDGGLAVHEQYF
TRBJ1-1	TRBV5-1	18	CASSSEGRGVFRATEAFF
TRBJ1-1	TRBV28	12	CASSLYAQEAFF
TRBJ1-1	TRBV10-2	17	CASSESLTGVMNTEAFF
TRBJ2-7	TRBV5-1	13	CASSLTGSGEQYF
TRBJ2-7	TRBV9	14	CASKGTSGSREQYF
TRBJ2-1	TRBV27	14	CASRRTSSYNEQFF
TRBJ2-3	TRBV3-1	15	CASSPRLSLADTQYF
TRBJ2-7	TRBV6-2/TRBV6-3	13	CATQRGSSYEQYF
TRBJ2-7	TRBV20-1	17	CSVRAGRQFLSTYEQYF
TRBJ2-1	TRBV19	17	CASSIRSSGRSYNEQFF
TRBJ1-1	TRBV11-2	14	CASSPIRQAKEAFF
TRBJ2-5	TRBV2	14	CASNTDRAQETQYF
TRBJ1-5	TRBV15	14	CAASRDSGGEPQHF
TRBJ2-5	TRBV25-1	17	CASSSSGRAGYPETQYF
TRBJ2-1	TRBV12-3/TRBV12-4	15	CASSFLVVTTNEQFF
TRBJ2-1	TRBV12-3/TRBV12-4	16	CASTLRGVASYNEQFF
TRBJ2-6	TRBV27	15	CAIGPGGLGANVLTF
TRBJ2-3	TRBV28	16	CASSFHGRENTDTQYF
TRBJ2-2	TRBV12-3/TRBV12-4	14	CASSTASNTGELFF
TRBJ2-3	TRBV9	14	CASSVEWESDTQYF
TRBJ2-7	TRBV5-1	14	CASSSIGQAYEQYF
TRBJ2-5	TRBV12-3/TRBV12-4	16	CASSLTSGTYQETQYF
TRBJ2-7	TRBV5-1	16	CASSSWELAGVGEQYF
TRBJ2-5	TRBV14	14	CASGHGQGQETQYF
TRBJ2-5	TRBV28	13	CASNRRGQETQYF